This T cell receptor (beta chain) was observed in a study of early T cells in non-severe SARS-CoV-2 infection. Across the study: The input, bulk RNA from unsorted whole blood, was sequenced, and chains were unpaired.

Many counts were recorded for this clonotype. Its antigen remains unknown. The CDR3 is 14 amino acids. Germline-derived CDR1 and CDR2 are MNHEY and SVGAGI. Trimming left V 2 bases short and J 3 bases short, with 9 bases between. Individual cDNA molecules received unique molecular identifiers during library preparation. Using its own MiXCR run on the 5' RACE reads, TCRdb lists one record per CDR3 protein. The table records some 59,000 distinct CDR3 sequences, approximately 10% of them present only once. Study-wide results and caveats: Matching with VDJdb favored anti-spike CD8 responses (missing private and CD4 specificities).

The sequence was obtained from an adult who was a healthcare worker with PCR-confirmed SARS-CoV-2 infection or an uninfected control (not recorded which). V usage is TRBV6-5 and J usage is TRBJ2-3; D tentatively reads TRBD1 or TRBD2 (6 bases each). The sequencing input was whole blood. The CDR3 protein is CASSYRGPTDTQYF. In nucleotides, the CDR3 is TGTGCCAGCAGTTACCGGGGGCCAACAGATACGCAGTATTTT.